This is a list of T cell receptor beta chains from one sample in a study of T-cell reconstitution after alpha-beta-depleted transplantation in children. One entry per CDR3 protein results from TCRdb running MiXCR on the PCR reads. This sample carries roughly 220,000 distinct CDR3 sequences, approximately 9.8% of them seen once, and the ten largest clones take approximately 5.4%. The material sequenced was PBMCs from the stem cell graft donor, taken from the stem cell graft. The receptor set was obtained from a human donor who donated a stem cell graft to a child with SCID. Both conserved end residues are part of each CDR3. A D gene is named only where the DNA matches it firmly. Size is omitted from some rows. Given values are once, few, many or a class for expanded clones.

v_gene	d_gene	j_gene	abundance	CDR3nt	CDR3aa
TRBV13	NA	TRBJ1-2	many	TGTGCCAGCAGCTTATATACAGGGCCCGGACGGGGCTACACCTTC	CASSLYTGPGRGYTF
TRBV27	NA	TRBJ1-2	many	TGTGCCAGCGGAGACCTGGATGGCTACACCTTC	CASGDLDGYTF
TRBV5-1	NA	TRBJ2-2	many	TGCGCCAGCAGCTTTCGGGGAAACACCGGGGAGCTGTTTTTT	CASSFRGNTGELFF
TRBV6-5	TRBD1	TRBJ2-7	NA	TGTGCCAGCAGTTCCCAAAGATGGAGTCCGGGACAGGGAGTTTACGAGCAGTACTTC	CASSSQRWSPGQGVYEQYF
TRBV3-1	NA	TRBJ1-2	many	TGTGCCAGCAGCCAAGATTGGACGGCGCGCTACACCTTC	CASSQDWTARYTF
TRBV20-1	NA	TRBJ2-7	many	TGCAGTGCCCTTACGGATCTGGGACGCTACGAGCAGTACTTC	CSALTDLGRYEQYF
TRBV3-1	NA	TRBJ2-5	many	TGTGCCAGCAGCCAAGAGGGGCTGGCCTCGGAGACCCAGTACTTC	CASSQEGLASETQYF
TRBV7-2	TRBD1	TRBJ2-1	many	TGTGCCAGCGGACAGGGACAGAGCTCCTACAATGAGCAGTTCTTC	CASGQGQSSYNEQFF
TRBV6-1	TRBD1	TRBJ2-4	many	TGTGCCAGCTGGGGGACAGTCAAAAACATTCAGTACTTC	CASWGTVKNIQYF
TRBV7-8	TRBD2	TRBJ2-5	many	TGTGCCAGCAGCCACCAGCGGGGGGAGTCGCAAGAGACCCAGTACTTC	CASSHQRGESQETQYF
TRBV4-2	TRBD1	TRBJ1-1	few	TGTGCCAGCAGACAGAACAGGGGTCCGGGGGCTGGCACTGAAGCTTTCTTT	CASRQNRGPGAGTEAFF
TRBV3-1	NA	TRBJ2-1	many	TGTGCCAGCAGCCGCCAGGCGGGCAATGAGCAGTTCTTC	CASSRQAGNEQFF
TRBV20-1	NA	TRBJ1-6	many	TGCAGTGCTAGAGATCTTACAGGGAATATCGATTCACCCCTCCACTTT	CSARDLTGNIDSPLHF
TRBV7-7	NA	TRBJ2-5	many	TGTGCCAGCAGCTTAGGGAACCAACCGGGGACCCAGTACTTC	CASSLGNQPGTQYF
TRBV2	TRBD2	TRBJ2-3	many	TGTGCCAGCAGATTCTTCGGGACTAGCGGGGGGGGAGATACGCAGTATTTT	CASRFFGTSGGGDTQYF
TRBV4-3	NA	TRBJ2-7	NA	TGCGCCAGCAGCTCCTGGATAACAGGGAGCCGAAACGAGCAGTACTTC	CASSSWITGSRNEQYF
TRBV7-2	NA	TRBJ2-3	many	TGTGCCAGCAATATGCTCCTTTGGGATACGCAGTATTTT	CASNMLLWDTQYF
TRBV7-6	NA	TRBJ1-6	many	TGTGCCAGCAGCCTTGGGGGCAACTATAATTCACCCCTCCACTTT	CASSLGGNYNSPLHF
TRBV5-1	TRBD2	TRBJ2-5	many	TGCGCCAGCAGCTTGGGTAGCGGGGGATCCGGTATAGAGACCCAGTACTTC	CASSLGSGGSGIETQYF
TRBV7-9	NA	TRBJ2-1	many	TGTGCCAGCAGCTTTCTACCCAATGAGCAGTTCTTC	CASSFLPNEQFF
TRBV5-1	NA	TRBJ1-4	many	TGCGCCAGCAGCTTGGCCACGGACCTCGCAACTAATGAAAAACTGTTTTTT	CASSLATDLATNEKLFF
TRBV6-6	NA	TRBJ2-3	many	TGTGCCAGCAGTTACAGGGCAGCCGATACGCAGTATTTT	CASSYRAADTQYF
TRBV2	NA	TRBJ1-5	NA	TGTGCCAGCAGCTGGGGGGTTCCGGCCAGCAATCAGCCCCAGCATTTT	CASSWGVPASNQPQHF
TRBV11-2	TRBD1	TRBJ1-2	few	TGTGCCAGCAGCTCCCGGGACAGGGTTTGGGGCTACACCTTC	CASSSRDRVWGYTF
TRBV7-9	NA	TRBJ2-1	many	TGTGCCAGCAGCTTTTTACAGAACAATGAGCAGTTCTTC	CASSFLQNNEQFF
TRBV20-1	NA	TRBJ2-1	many	TGCAGTGCCCCCAACTTGGGGGGGGGCGATGAGCAGTTCTTC	CSAPNLGGGDEQFF
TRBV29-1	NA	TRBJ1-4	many	TGCAGCGTAGGACGTGGACAGACAAATGAAAAACTGTTTTTT	CSVGRGQTNEKLFF
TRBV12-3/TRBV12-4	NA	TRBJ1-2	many	TGTGCCAGCAGTTTGCGTCAGGGGAAAGTCTCTAACTATGGCTACACCTTC	CASSLRQGKVSNYGYTF
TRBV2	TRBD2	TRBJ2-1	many	TGTGCCAGCAGTGAAGCTGATCGGTGGACTAGCGGTCACAATGAGCAGTTCTTC	CASSEADRWTSGHNEQFF
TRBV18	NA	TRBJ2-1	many	TGTGCCAGCTCACCATTCGACACGCGTACCTACAATGAGCAGTTCTTC	CASSPFDTRTYNEQFF
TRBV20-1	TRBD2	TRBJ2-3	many	TGCAGTGCTCGTGGGGGGGGGTTCACAGATACGCAGTATTTT	CSARGGGFTDTQYF
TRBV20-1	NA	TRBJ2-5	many	TGCAGTGCTAGGCAACCGGGGCGCGGACTGACCCAGTACTTC	CSARQPGRGLTQYF
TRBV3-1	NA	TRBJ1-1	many	TGTGCCAGCAGCCAAGATATTATGGTGAACACTGAAGCTTTCTTT	CASSQDIMVNTEAFF
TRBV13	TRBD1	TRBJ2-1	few	TGTGCCAGCAGCTTAGATTGGGACAGGGTGAGCTCCTACAATGAGCAGTTCTTC	CASSLDWDRVSSYNEQFF
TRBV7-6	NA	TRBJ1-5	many	TGTGCCAGCAGCTTGGGTCCCACCAGCAATCAGCCCCAGCATTTT	CASSLGPTSNQPQHF
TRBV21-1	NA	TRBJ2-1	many	TGTGCCAGCAGCAAAGTGTATCCTAGCGGGGGAGTAGGGTTC	CASSKVYPSGGVGF
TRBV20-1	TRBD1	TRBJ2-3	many	TGCAGTGCTAGGGGCAGGGGGCAAGAAGATACGCAGTATTTT	CSARGRGQEDTQYF
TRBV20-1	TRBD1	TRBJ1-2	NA	TGCAGTGCTAGAGAAGACAGGGATGATGGCTACACCTTC	CSAREDRDDGYTF
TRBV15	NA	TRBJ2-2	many	TGTGCCACCAGGAAAGGGCCCGGGGAGCTGTTTTTT	CATRKGPGELFF
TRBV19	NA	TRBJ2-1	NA	TGTGCCAGTAGTATAGGAGGGAGGGTCCAAGGGGGTTTCTACAATGAGCAGTTCTTC	CASSIGGRVQGGFYNEQFF
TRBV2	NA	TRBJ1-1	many	TGTGCCAGCAGTGTCAGGGTCGGTGAAGCTTTCTTT	CASSVRVGEAFF
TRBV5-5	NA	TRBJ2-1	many	TGTGCCAGCAGCTGGGACGTCTACAATGAGCAGTTCTTC	CASSWDVYNEQFF
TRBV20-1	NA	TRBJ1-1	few	TGCAGTGCTCTGGGGGGGTCGAACACTGAAGCTTTCTTT	CSALGGSNTEAFF
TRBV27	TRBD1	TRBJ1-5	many	TGTGCCAGCAGGACGGGACAGGGTGGCGGTAGCAATCAGCCCCAGCATTTT	CASRTGQGGGSNQPQHF
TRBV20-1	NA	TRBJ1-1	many	TGCAGTGCTAGAGATAGGTGGAGCACTGAAGCTTTCTTT	CSARDRWSTEAFF
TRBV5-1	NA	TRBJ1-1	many	TGCGCCAGCAGCTTTCTCGCAGGGTTGAACACTGAAGCTTTCTTT	CASSFLAGLNTEAFF
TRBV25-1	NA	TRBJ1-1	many	TGTGCCAGCAGCGGAGTAAAGACGAACACTGAAGCTTTCTTT	CASSGVKTNTEAFF